Given below is one TCR beta chain in context. Its antigen is unknown. These data originate in a study of cytomegalovirus exposure and HLA in healthy donors. Regarding the study as a whole: Analyzed later, most CMV-associated TCR beta chains appeared HLA-restricted.

Amplification used 60 Vbeta primers and 13 Jbeta primers. Here immunoSEQ multiplex PCR was the method, and the copy in TCRdb shows in-frame clones only, minus some. This sample carries 130,000 or so clones, 65% to 90% of them seen once, and the ten largest clones take roughly 3%. Sample: PBMCs. This clonotype was obtained from a young woman in good health and CMV-seropositive.

CDR3 nucleotide sequence: TGTGCCAGCAGCTTAGGACTAGCGGAGCATTCCTACGAGCAGTACTTC. It specifies CASSLGLAEHSYEQYF. The rearrangement joins TRBV5-4 to TRBJ2-7; 10 bases align to TRBD2. This CDR3 has 16 residues. CDR1 SGHNT and CDR2 YYREEE come from the germline V gene (reference sequence). V trimming: 2 bases; J trimming: 1 base; junction bases outside the gene matches: 6.